Listed below are T cell receptor beta chains from one sample, sequenced in a study of blood T cell repertoires in COVID-19. This table comes from immunoSEQ multiplex PCR, and its TCRdb copy is limited to in-frame clones, with some not included. The sample carries nearly 250,000 clones, around nine tenths recorded once. Input material: peripheral blood. These receptors were obtained from a woman aged 60 to 75 who had recovered from COVID-19. CDR3s include the opening cysteine and the closing phenylalanine or tryptophan. Each record gives: J gene, D gene, clone size, V gene, CDR3 protein, CDR3 DNA. The D gene is left open where the match is weak. Clone size appears in some rows only: once, few, many, or a class for an expanded clone.

j_call: TRBJ2-1
d_call: TRBD1
clone_size: NA
v_call: TRBV6-5
cdr3_aa: CASSYETGAYNEQFF
cdr3_nt: TGTGCCAGCAGTTACGAGACAGGGGCCTACAATGAGCAGTTCTTC

j_call: TRBJ2-3
d_call: NA
clone_size: NA
v_call: TRBV24-1
cdr3_aa: CATTRGGFGTDTQYF
cdr3_nt: TGTGCCACTACCCGAGGTGGGTTCGGCACAGATACGCAGTATTTT

j_call: TRBJ2-7
d_call: TRBD1
clone_size: NA
v_call: TRBV7-2
cdr3_aa: CASSPGLDRGEQYF
cdr3_nt: TGTGCCAGCAGCCCCGGGTTGGACAGGGGCGAGCAGTACTTC

j_call: TRBJ1-1
d_call: NA
clone_size: few
v_call: TRBV20-1
cdr3_aa: CSASWLEAFF
cdr3_nt: TGCAGTGCTAGTTGGCTTGAAGCTTTCTTT

j_call: TRBJ1-1
d_call: TRBD1
clone_size: NA
v_call: TRBV28
cdr3_aa: CASSRGQGGPEAFF
cdr3_nt: TGTGCCAGCAGTCGGGGACAGGGAGGGCCTGAAGCTTTCTTT

j_call: TRBJ1-1
d_call: TRBD1
clone_size: NA
v_call: TRBV3-1/TRBV3-2
cdr3_aa: CASSLGQGGASTEAFF
cdr3_nt: TGTGCCAGCAGCCTAGGACAGGGCGGAGCGAGCACTGAAGCTTTCTTT

j_call: TRBJ1-1
d_call: TRBD1
clone_size: NA
v_call: TRBV7-3
cdr3_aa: CASRGQGQIEAFF
cdr3_nt: TGTGCCAGCCGAGGGCAGGGACAGATTGAAGCTTTCTTT

j_call: TRBJ1-3
d_call: TRBD1
clone_size: NA
v_call: TRBV7-8
cdr3_aa: CASSLNWDRGRRYTIYF
cdr3_nt: TGTGCCAGCAGCCTAAACTGGGACAGGGGGAGGAGATACACCATATATTTT

j_call: TRBJ2-3
d_call: TRBD1
clone_size: NA
v_call: TRBV10-2
cdr3_aa: CASKLNRVPGGDTQYF
cdr3_nt: TGCGCCAGCAAACTTAACAGGGTGCCAGGGGGTGATACGCAGTATTTT

j_call: TRBJ2-5
d_call: TRBD2
clone_size: NA
v_call: TRBV5-6
cdr3_aa: CASSQGLLETQYF
cdr3_nt: TGTGCCAGCAGCCAGGGACTATTAGAGACCCAGTACTTC

j_call: TRBJ2-3
d_call: TRBD2
clone_size: NA
v_call: TRBV7-2
cdr3_aa: CASSLVGGGAADTQYF
cdr3_nt: TGTGCCAGCAGCTTAGTGGGCGGGGGGGCCGCAGATACGCAGTATTTT

j_call: TRBJ1-4
d_call: NA
clone_size: NA
v_call: TRBV5-1
cdr3_aa: CASNKQGASNEKLFF
cdr3_nt: TGCGCCAGCAACAAGCAAGGGGCGTCTAATGAAAAACTGTTTTTT

j_call: TRBJ2-1
d_call: NA
clone_size: NA
v_call: TRBV4-3
cdr3_aa: CASSWTGREQFF
cdr3_nt: TGCGCCAGCAGCTGGACTGGCCGTGAGCAGTTCTTC

j_call: TRBJ2-7
d_call: NA
clone_size: NA
v_call: TRBV10-3
cdr3_aa: CAISEGGRGVYEQYF
cdr3_nt: TGTGCCATCAGTGAGGGGGGCAGGGGGGTATACGAGCAGTACTTC

j_call: TRBJ2-6
d_call: TRBD1
clone_size: NA
v_call: TRBV9
cdr3_aa: CASSVEERQGSRGANVLTF
cdr3_nt: TGTGCCAGCAGCGTAGAGGAGAGACAGGGATCCCGTGGGGCCAACGTCCTGACTTTC

j_call: TRBJ2-2
d_call: NA
clone_size: NA
v_call: TRBV28
cdr3_aa: CASSFVRNTGELFF
cdr3_nt: TGTGCCAGCAGTTTCGTGCGAAACACCGGGGAGCTGTTTTTT

j_call: TRBJ2-3
d_call: NA
clone_size: NA
v_call: TRBV4-1
cdr3_aa: CASSRSGGIGDTQYF
cdr3_nt: TGCGCCAGCAGTCGAAGCGGCGGTATAGGAGATACGCAGTATTTT

j_call: TRBJ1-5
d_call: TRBD1
clone_size: NA
v_call: TRBV6-5
cdr3_aa: CASSKQGVRNQPQHF
cdr3_nt: TGTGCCAGCAGTAAACAGGGGGTTAGGAATCAGCCCCAGCATTTT